A single TCR beta chain is shown here with its context. The antigen is undetermined. Pooling covered second doses at about 4 or about 12 weeks. This table comes from immunoSEQ multiplex PCR, and its TCRdb copy is limited to in-frame clones, with some not included. Of roughly 160,000 clones in the sample, 88% were seen once. In germline, CDR1 is MNHEY, CDR2 SVGEGT. The V end lost 6 bases, the J end lost 6 bases, and 20 bases lay between the germline ends. This CDR3 has 15 residues. This specimen comes from a study of T cell responses to AZD1222 COVID-19 vaccine. Study-wide results and caveats: Just a handful of AZD1222 recipients tested seropositive at baseline.

The rearrangement links TRBV6-2 or TRBV6-3 to TRBJ1-1, with D tentatively TRBD1 (5 bases). The sample here was peripheral blood, taken 28 days after the second AZD1222 dose. This clonotype originated in an adult who received the AZD1222 COVID-19 vaccine. CDR3 sequence reads: CASSPLRDVVPEAFF. For the CDR3, the DNA is TGTGCCAGCAGCCCCCTACGGGACGTAGTTCCTGAAGCTTTCTTT.